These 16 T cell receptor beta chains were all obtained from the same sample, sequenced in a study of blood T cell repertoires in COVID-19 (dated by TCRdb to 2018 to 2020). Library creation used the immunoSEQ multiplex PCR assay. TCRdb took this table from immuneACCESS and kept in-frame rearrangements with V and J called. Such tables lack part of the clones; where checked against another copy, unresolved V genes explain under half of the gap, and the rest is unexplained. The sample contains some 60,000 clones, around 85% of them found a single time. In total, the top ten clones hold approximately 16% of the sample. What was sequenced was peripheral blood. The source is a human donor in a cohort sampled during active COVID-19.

In DNA form, the CDR3 reads TGTGCCAGCAGCCTTACCAGGGCCAGCAATCAGCCCCAGCATTTT. It specifies CASSLTRASNQPQHF. The V call is TRBV7-8, the J call TRBJ1-5; TRBD1 might be the D (5 bases). The CDR3 totals 15 residues. Germline-derived CDR1 and CDR2 are SGHVS and FQNEAQ. V lost 5 bases and J lost 1, with 12 bases in between.

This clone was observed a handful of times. Written as DNA, the CDR3 is TGTGCCAGCAGTCCCCGGACTAGCGGCAATGAGCAGTTCTTC. Amino acid sequence: CASSPRTSGNEQFF. This chain links TRBV6-5 with TRBJ2-1; 10 bases align to TRBD2. The CDR3 is made up of 14 amino acids. V gave up 5 bases and J gave up 6 bases; unmatched junction bases: 4. CDR1 is MNHEY, CDR2 SVGAGI, per germline.

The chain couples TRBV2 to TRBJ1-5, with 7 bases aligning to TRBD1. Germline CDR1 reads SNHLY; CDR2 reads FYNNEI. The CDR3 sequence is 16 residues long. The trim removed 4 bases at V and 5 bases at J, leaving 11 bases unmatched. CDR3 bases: TGTGCCAGCAGTGGGAGGCTCGACAGGGCAGATCAGCCCCAGCATTTT. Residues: CASSGRLDRADQPQHF.

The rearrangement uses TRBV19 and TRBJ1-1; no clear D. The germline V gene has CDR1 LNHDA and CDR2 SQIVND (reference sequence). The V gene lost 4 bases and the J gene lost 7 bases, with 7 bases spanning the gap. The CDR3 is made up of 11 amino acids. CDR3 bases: TGTGCCAGTAGTAGGTCACATGAAGCTTTCTTT. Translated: CASSRSHEAFF. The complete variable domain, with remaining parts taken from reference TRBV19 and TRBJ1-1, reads DGGITQSPKYLFRKEGQNVTLSCEQNLNHDAMYWYRQDPGQGLRLIYYSQIVNDFQKGDIAEGYSVSREKKESFPLTVTSAQKNPTAFYLCASSRSHEAFFGQGTRLTVV.

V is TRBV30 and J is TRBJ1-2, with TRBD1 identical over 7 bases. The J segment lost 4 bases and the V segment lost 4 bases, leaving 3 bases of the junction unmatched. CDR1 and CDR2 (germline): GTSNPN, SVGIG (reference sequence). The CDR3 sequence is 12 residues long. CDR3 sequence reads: CAWNEGAYGYTF. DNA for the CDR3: TGTGCCTGGAACGAGGGGGCCTATGGCTACACCTTC.

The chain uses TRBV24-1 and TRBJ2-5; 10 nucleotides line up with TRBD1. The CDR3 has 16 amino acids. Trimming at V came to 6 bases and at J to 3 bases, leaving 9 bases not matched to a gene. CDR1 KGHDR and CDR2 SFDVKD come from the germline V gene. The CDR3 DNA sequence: TGTGCCACCAGTCGGGGGGGGACAGGGGTGGAAGAGACCCAGTACTTC. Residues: CATSRGGTGVEETQYF.

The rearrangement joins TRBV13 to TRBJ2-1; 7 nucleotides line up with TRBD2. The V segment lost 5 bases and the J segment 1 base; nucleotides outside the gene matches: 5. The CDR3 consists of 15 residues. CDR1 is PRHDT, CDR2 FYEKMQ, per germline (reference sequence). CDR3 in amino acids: CASSRWGGSYNEQFF. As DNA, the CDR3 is TGTGCCAGCAGCCGCTGGGGGGGTTCCTACAATGAGCAGTTCTTC.

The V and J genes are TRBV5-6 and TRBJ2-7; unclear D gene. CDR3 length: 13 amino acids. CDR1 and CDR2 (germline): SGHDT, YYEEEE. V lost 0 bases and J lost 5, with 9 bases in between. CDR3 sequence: CASSLGGWHEQYF. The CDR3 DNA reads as TGTGCCAGCAGCTTGGGAGGATGGCACGAGCAGTACTTC. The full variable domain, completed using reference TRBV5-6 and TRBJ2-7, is DAGVTQSPTHLIKTRGQQVTLRCSPKSGHDTVSWYQQALGQGPQFIFQYYEEEERQRGNFPDRFSGHQFPNYSSELNVNALLLGDSALYLCASSLGGWHEQYFGPGTRLTVT.

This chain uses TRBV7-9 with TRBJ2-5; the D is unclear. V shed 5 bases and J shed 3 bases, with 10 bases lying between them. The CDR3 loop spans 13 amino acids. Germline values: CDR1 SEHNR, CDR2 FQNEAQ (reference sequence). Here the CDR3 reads CASSLRVKETQYF. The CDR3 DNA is TGTGCCAGCAGCCTCCGGGTGAAAGAGACCCAGTACTTC.

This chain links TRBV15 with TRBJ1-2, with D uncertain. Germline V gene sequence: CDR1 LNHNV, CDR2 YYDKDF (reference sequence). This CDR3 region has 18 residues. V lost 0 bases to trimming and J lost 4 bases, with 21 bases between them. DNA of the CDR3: TGTGCCACCAGCAGAGATCCGGGAGCCTTAACTTCGGGCTATGGCTACACCTTC. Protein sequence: CATSRDPGALTSGYGYTF.

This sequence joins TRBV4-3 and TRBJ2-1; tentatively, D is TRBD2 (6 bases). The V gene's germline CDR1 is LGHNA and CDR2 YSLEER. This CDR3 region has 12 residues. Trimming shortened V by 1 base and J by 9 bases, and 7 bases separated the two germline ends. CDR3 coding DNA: TGCGCCAGCAGCCAAGGCGGGGCTGAGCAGTTCTTC. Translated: CASSQGGAEQFF.

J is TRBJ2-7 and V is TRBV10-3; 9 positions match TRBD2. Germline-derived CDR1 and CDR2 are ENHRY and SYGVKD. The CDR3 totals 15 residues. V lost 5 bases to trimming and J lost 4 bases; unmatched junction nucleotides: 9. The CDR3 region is CAISSSGAVSYEQYF. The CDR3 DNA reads TGTGCCATCAGTTCTAGCGGGGCGGTTAGTTACGAGCAGTACTTC.

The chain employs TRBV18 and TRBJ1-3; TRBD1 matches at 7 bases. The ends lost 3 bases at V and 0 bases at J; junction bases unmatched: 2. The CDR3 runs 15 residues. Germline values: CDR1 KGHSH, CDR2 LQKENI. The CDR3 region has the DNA TGTGCCAGCTCACCGGGGACAGTCTCTGGAAACACCATATATTTT. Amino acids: CASSPGTVSGNTIYF. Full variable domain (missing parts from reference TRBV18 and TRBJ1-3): NAGVMQNPRHLVRRRGQEARLRCSPMKGHSHVYWYRQLPEEGLKFMVYLQKENIIDESGMPKERFSAEFPKEGPSILRIQQVVRGDSAAYFCASSPGTVSGNTIYFGEGSWLTVV.

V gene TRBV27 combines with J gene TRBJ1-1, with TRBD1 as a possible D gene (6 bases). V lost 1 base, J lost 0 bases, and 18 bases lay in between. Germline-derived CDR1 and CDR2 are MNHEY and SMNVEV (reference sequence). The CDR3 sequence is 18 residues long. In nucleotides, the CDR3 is TGTGCCAGCAGTTTATTTAGGGCGGGGGGGGCCGTGAACACTGAAGCTTTCTTT. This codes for CASSLFRAGGAVNTEAFF.

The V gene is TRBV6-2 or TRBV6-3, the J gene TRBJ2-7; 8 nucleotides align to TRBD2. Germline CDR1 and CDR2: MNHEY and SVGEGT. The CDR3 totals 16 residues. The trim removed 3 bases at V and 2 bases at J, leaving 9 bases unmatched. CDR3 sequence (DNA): TGTGCCAGCAGTTATCGGGGGGGGTTCCCCACCTACGAGCAGTACTTC. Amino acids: CASSYRGGFPTYEQYF.

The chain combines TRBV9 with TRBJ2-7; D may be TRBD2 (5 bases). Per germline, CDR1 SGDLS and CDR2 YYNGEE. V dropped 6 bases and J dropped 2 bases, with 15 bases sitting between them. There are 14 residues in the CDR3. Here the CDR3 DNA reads TGTGCCAGCACGACTGGCGTAGCGACCTACGAGCAGTACTTC. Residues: CASTTGVATYEQYF.